This record looks at one TCR beta chain sequence and its context. CDR3 length equals 15 residues. CDR1 and CDR2 from the germline V gene are SGHRS and YFSETQ. V lost 2 bases and J 10 bases, leaving 16 bases between the germline ends. Produced via immunoSEQ multiplex PCR; TCRdb's table is partial and in-frame only. This sample has roughly 92,000 clones; approximately 90% occur once, and the top ten carry around 5%. This entry is derived from a study of blood T cell repertoires in COVID-19. Study overall: Italy, Spain and the United States were the sources of the convalescent and acute COVID-19 samples.

The gene calls are TRBV5-1 and TRBJ1-6, with D uncertain. This sequence was found in a man aged 50 to 59 with acute or convalescent COVID-19. The sample taken for sequencing was peripheral blood. The CDR3 DNA reads as TGCGCCAGCAGCTTAGAGCTAGGCCAGAACTCACCCCTCCACTTT. Protein product: CASSLELGQNSPLHF.